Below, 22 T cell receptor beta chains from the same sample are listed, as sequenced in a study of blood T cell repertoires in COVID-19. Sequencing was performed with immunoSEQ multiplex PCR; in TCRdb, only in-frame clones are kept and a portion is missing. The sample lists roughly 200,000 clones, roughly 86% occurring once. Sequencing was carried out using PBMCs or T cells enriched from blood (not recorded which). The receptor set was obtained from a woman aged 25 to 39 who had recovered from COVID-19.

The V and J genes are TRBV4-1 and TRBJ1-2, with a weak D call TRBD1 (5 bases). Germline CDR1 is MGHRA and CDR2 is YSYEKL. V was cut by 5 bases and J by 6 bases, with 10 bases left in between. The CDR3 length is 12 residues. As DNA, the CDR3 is TGCGCCAGCAGCGTCGGGGGAGATGGCTACACCTTC. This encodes CASSVGGDGYTF.

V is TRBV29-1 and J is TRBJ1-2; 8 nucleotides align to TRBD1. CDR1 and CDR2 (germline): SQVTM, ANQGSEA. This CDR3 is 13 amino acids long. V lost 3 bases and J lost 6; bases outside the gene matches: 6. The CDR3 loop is CSVDDRGKDGYTF. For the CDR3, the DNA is TGCAGCGTTGACGACAGGGGAAAGGATGGCTACACCTTC. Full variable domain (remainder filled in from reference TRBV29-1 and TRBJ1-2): SAVISQKPSRDICQRGTSLTIQCQVDSQVTMMFWYRQQPGQSLTLIATANQGSEATYESGFVIDKFPISRPNLTFSTLTVSNMSPEDSSIYLCSVDDRGKDGYTFGSGTRLTVV.

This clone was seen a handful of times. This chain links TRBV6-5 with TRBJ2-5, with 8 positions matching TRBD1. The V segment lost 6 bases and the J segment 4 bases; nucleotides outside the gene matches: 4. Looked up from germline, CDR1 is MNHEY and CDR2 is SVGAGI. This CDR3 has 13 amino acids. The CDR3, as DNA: TGTGCCAGCAGACTTCAGGGGGCAGAGACCCAGTACTTC. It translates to CASRLQGAETQYF.

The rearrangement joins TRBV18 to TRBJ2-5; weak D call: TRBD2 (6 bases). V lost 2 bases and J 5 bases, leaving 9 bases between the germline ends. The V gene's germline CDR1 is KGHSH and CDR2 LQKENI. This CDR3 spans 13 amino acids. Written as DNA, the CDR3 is TGTGCCAGCTCACCATTTGGGGGGGAGACCCAGTACTTC. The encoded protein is CASSPFGGETQYF.

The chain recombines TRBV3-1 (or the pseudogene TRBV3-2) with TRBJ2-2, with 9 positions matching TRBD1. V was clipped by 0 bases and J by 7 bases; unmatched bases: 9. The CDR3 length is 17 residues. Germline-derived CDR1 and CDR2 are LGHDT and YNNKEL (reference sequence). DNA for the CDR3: TGTGCCAGCAGCCAAGATTGGGGGACAGGGTTGATCGGGGAGCTGTTTTTT. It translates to CASSQDWGTGLIGELFF.

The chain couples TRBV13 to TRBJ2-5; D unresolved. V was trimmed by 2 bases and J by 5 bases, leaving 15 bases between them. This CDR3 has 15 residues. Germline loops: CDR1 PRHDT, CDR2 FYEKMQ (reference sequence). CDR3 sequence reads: CASSLQRAKVETQYF. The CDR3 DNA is TGTGCCAGCAGCTTACAGCGCGCCAAGGTGGAGACCCAGTACTTC.

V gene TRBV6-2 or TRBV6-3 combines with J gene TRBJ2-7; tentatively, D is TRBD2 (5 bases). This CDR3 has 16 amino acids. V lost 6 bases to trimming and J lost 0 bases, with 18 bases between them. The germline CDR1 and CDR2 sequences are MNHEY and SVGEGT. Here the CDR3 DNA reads TGTGCCAGCAGCCCTACTACACTAGGGAGCTCCTACGAGCAGTACTTC. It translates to CASSPTTLGSSYEQYF.

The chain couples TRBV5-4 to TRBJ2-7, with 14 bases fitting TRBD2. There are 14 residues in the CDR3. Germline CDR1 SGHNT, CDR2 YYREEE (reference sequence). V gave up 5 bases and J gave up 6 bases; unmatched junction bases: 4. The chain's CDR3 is CASRTGTSGSEQYF. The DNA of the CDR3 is TGTGCCAGCAGGACCGGGACTAGCGGGAGCGAGCAGTACTTC.

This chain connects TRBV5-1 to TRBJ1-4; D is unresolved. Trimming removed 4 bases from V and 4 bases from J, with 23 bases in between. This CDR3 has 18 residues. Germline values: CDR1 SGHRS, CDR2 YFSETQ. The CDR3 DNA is TGCGCCAGCAGCGGCGGACGCTATGGTGCGGGGTTTAATGAAAAACTGTTTTTT. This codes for CASSGGRYGAGFNEKLFF. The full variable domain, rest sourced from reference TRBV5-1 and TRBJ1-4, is KAGVTQTPRYLIKTRGQQVTLSCSPISGHRSVSWYQQTPGQGLQFLFEYFSETQRNKGNFPGRFSGRQFSNSRSEMNVSTLELGDSALYLCASSGGRYGAGFNEKLFFGSGTQLSVL.

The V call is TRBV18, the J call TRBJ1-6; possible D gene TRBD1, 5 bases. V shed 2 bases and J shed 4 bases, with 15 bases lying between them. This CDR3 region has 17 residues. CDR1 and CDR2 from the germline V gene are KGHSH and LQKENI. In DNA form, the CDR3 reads TGTGCCAGCTCACCAATTGGAGGGGAGGATTATAATTCACCCCTCCACTTT. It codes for CASSPIGGEDYNSPLHF.

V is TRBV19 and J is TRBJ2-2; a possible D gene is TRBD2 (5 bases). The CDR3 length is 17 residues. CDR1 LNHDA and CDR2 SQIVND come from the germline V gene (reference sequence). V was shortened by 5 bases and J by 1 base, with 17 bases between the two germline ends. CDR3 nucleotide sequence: TGTGCCAGTAGTCCCCTAGAGGGCCGCGAGAACACCGGGGAGCTGTTTTTT. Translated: CASSPLEGRENTGELFF.

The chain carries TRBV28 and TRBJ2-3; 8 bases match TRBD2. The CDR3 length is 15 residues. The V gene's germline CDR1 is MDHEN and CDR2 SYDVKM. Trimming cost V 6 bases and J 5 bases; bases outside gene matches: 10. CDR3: CASRETGTRGDTQYF. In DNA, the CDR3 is TGTGCCAGCAGGGAAACCGGGACTAGAGGAGATACGCAGTATTTT.

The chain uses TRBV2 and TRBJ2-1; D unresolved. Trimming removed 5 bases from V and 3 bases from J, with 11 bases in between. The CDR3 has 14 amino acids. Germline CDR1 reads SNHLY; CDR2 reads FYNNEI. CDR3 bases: TGTGCCAGCAGTAAAGGAGCTAGCTACAATGAGCAGTTCTTC. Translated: CASSKGASYNEQFF.

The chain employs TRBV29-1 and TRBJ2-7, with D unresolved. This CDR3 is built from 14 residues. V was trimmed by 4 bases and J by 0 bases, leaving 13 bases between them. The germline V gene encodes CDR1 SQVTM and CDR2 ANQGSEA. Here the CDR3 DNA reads TGCAGCGTTGTCCGAGACTCCATCTCCTACGAGCAGTACTTC. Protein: CSVVRDSISYEQYF.

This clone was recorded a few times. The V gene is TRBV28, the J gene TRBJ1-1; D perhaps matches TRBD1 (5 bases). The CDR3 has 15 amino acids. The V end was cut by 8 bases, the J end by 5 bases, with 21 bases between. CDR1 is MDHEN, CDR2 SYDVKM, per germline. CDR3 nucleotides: TGTGCCAGCTTCCTCCGTGTGCAGGGTCGGACTGAAGCTTTCTTT. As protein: CASFLRVQGRTEAFF. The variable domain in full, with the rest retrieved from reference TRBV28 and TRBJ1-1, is DVKVTQSSRYLVKRTGEKVFLECVQDMDHENMFWYRQDPGLGLRLIYFSYDVKMKEKGDIPEGYSVSREKKERFSLILESASTNQTSMYLCASFLRVQGRTEAFFGQGTRLTVV.

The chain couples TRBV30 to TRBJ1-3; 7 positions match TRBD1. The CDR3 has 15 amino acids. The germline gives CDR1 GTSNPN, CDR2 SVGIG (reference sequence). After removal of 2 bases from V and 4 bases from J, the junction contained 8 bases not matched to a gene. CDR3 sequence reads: CAWSQSGTVGNTIYF. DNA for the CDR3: TGTGCCTGGAGTCAATCCGGGACAGTGGGAAACACCATATATTTT.

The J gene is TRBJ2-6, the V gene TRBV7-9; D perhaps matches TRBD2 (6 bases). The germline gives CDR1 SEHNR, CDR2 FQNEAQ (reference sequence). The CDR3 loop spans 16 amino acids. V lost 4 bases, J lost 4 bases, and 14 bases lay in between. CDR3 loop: CASSSKAGAGANVLTF. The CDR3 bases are TGTGCCAGCAGCTCGAAAGCGGGCGCCGGGGCCAACGTCCTGACTTTC.

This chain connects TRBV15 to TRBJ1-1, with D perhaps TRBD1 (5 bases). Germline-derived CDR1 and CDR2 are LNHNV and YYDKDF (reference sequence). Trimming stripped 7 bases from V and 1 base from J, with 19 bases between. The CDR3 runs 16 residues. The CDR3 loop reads CATMSWGEGRNTEAFF. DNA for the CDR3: TGTGCCACCATGTCATGGGGGGAGGGAAGGAACACTGAAGCTTTCTTT.

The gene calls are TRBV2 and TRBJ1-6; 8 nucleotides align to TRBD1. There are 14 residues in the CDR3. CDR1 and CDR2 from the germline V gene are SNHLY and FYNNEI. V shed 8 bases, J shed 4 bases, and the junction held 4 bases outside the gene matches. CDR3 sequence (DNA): TGTGCCAGCCGACGGACAGGGTATAATTCACCCCTCCACTTT. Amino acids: CASRRTGYNSPLHF.

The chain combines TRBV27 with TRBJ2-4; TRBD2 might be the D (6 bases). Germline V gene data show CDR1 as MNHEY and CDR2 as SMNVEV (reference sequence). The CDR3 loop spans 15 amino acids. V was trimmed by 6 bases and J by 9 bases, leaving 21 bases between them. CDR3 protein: CASRENLGGRFIQYF. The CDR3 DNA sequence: TGTGCCAGCAGGGAGAATCTGGGGGGTAGATTCATTCAGTACTTC.

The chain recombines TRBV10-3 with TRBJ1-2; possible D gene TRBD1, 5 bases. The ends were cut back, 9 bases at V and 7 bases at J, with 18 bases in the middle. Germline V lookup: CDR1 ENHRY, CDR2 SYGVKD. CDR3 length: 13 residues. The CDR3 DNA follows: TGTGCCATGAGCCAGGAACCAACAGGTGGCTACACCTTC. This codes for CAMSQEPTGGYTF.

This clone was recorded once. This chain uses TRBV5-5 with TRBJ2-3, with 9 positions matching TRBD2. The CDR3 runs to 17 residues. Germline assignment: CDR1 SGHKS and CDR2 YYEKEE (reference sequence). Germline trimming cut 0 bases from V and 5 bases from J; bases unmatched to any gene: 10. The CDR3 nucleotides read TGTGCCAGCAGCTTGGAGGGTTGGGGACTAGCACGAGATACGCAGTATTTT. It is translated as CASSLEGWGLARDTQYF.